This TCR beta chain was found in a study of blood T cell repertoires in COVID-19. Study-wide context: COVID-19 samples, acute and convalescent, were from the United States, Italy and Spain. T cells, B-cell-depleted T cells, or PBMCs provided the cDNA or gDNA that served as material.

Germline values: CDR1 MNHNY, CDR2 SVGAGI (reference sequence). Trimming at V came to 6 bases and at J to 2 bases, leaving 6 bases not matched to a gene. This CDR3 contains 14 residues. Original handling: Estimated nucleated cell counts came from reference gene primer amplification. Sequenced by immunoSEQ multiplex PCR; TCRdb stores in-frame clones only, minus some. V, J and clone size derive from that table, while D and trimming were established from the DNA sequence. This repertoire shows some 260,000 clones, under 90% found once; its top ten account for approximately 3.1%. The chain has TRBV6-6 and TRBJ2-7; 8 nucleotides align to TRBD1. Source material: peripheral blood. The clonotype comes from a woman between 18 and 29 years old with acute or convalescent COVID-19. The CDR3 loop reads CASRKGDRTYEQYF. The DNA for the CDR3 is TGTGCCAGCAGAAAAGGGGACAGGACCTACGAGCAGTACTTC.